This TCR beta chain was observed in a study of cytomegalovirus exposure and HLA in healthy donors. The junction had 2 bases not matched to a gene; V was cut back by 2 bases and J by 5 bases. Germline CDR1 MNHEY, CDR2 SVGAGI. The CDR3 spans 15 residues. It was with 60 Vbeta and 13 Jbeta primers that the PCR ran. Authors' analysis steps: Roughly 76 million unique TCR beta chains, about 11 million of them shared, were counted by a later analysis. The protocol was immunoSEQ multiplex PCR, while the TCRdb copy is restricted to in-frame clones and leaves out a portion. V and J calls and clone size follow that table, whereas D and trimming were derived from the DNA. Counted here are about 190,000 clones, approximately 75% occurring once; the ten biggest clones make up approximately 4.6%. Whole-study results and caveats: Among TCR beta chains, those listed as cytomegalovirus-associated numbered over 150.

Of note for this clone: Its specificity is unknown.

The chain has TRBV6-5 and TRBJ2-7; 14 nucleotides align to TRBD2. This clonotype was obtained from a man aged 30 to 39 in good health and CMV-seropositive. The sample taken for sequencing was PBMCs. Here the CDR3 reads CASSYGTSGSNEQYF. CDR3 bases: TGTGCCAGCAGTTACGGGACTAGCGGGAGCAACGAGCAGTACTTC.